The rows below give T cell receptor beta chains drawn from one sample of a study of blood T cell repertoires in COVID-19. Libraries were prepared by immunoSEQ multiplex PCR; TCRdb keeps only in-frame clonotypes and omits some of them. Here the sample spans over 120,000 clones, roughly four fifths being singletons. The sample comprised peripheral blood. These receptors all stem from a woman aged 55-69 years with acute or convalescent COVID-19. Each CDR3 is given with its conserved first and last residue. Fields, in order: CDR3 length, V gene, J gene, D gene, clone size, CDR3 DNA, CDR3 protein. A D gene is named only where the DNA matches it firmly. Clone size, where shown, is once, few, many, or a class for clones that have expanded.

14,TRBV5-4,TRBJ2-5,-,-,TGTGCCAGCAGCTTGGCCAAAAGGGGAGAGACCCAGTACTTC,CASSLAKRGETQYF
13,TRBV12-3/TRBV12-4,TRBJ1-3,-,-,TGTGCCTCAACGGCGGGGAACGGAAACACCATATATTTT,CASTAGNGNTIYF
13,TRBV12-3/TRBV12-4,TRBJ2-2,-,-,TGTGCCAGCAGCCCGACGACAGCCGGGGAGCTGTTTTTT,CASSPTTAGELFF
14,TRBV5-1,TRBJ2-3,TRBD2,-,TGCGCCAGCAGCCCGGGGGAGGGGACAGATACGCAGTATTTT,CASSPGEGTDTQYF
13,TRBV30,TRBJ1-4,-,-,TGTGCCTGGAGTGTAGCAGGGTATGAAAAACTGTTTTTT,CAWSVAGYEKLFF
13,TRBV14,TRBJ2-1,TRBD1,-,TGTGCCAGCAGCCAAGATCTACAGGGGAGGCAGTTCTTC,CASSQDLQGRQFF
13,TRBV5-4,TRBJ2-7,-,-,TGTGCCAGCAGCCGCTCGGGTGGCTACGAGCAGTACTTC,CASSRSGGYEQYF
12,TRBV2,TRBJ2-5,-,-,TGTGCCAGGGGTCAGGGGCAAGAGACCCAGTACTTC,CARGQGQETQYF
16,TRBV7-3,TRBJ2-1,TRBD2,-,TGTGCCAGCAGCCCCAAGAGCGGGAGGGCGGACAATGAGCAGTTCTTC,CASSPKSGRADNEQFF
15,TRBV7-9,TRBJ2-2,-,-,TGTGCCAGCAGCTCGACGGAGAAGAACACCGGGGAGCTGTTTTTT,CASSSTEKNTGELFF
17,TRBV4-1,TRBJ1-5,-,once,TGCGCCAGCAGCCAAGAAGTGACTGTGGTCGGCAATCAGCCCCAGCATTTT,CASSQEVTVVGNQPQHF
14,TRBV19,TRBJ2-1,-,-,TGTGCCAGTAGTCGGGACTTAGCCTACAATGAGCAGTTCTTC,CASSRDLAYNEQFF
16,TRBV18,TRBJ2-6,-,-,TGTGCCAGCTCACCAGGGTTGACAGCTGGGGCCAACGTCCTGACTTTC,CASSPGLTAGANVLTF
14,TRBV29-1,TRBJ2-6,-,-,TGCAGCGCAAATACGGGGACTGGGGCCAACGTCCTGACTTTC,CSANTGTGANVLTF
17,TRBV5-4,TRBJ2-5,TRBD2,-,TGTGCCAGCAGCCCAGGGACTAACGGGAGAAATTTGGAGACCCAGTACTTC,CASSPGTNGRNLETQYF
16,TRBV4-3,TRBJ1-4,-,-,TGCGCCAGCAGCCAAGGTTTGGGGCAGGGGAATGAAAAACTGTTTTTT,CASSQGLGQGNEKLFF
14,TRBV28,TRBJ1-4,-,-,TGTGCCAGCAGTTTCGCCAGGCGAGAGGGAAAACTGTTTTTT,CASSFARREGKLFF
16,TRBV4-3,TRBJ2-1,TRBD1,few,TGCGCCAGCAGCCCGCGACAGGGACCCCCCTACAATGAGCAGTTCTTC,CASSPRQGPPYNEQFF
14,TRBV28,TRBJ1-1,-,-,TGTGCCAGCAGTCGCGAGTGGGCAAACACTGAAGCTTTCTTT,CASSREWANTEAFF
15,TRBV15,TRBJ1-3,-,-,TGTGCCACCAGCAGAGATCCCGGGAATGGAAACACCATATATTTT,CATSRDPGNGNTIYF
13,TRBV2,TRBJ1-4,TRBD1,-,TGTGCCAGCTCAAAGGACAGGGCCGAAAAACTGTTTTTT,CASSKDRAEKLFF
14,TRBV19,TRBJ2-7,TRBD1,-,TGTGCCAGTAGCCTCCGGACAGGGGCCTACGAGCAGTACTTC,CASSLRTGAYEQYF
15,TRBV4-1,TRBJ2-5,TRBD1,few,TGCGCCAGCAGCCCTTCGACAGGGGCTGAGGAGACCCAGTACTTC,CASSPSTGAEETQYF
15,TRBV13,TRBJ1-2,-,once,TGTGCCAGCAGCTTAGGCCCCGCGGACACCCAGGCCTACACCTTC,CASSLGPADTQAYTF
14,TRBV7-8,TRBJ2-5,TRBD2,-,TGTGCCAGCAGCTTAGGTCGGGAGGGAGAGACCCAGTACTTC,CASSLGREGETQYF
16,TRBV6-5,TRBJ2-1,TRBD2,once,TGTGCCAGCAGTTCCCTTAGCGGGGCAACCTACAATGAGCAGTTCTTC,CASSSLSGATYNEQFF
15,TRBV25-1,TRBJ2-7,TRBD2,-,TGTGCCAGCAGTATCGGTAGCGGGAGGAATTACGAGCAGTACTTC,CASSIGSGRNYEQYF
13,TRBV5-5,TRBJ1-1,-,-,TGTGCCAGCAGCTCGGAGACGACCACTGAAGCTTTCTTT,CASSSETTTEAFF
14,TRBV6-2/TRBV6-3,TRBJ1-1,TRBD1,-,TGTGCCAGCAGTCATAGACAGGGGCTCTACCGAGCTTTCTTT,CASSHRQGLYRAFF
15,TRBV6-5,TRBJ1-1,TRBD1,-,TGTGCCAGCAGTTACCGTCTCGGGACAGGGTCTGAAGCTTTCTTT,CASSYRLGTGSEAFF
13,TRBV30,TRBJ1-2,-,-,TGTGCCTCCAGGGTCCATAACGGCTATGGCTACACCTTC,CASRVHNGYGYTF
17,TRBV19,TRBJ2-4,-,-,TGTGCCAGTAGTACCCATGGCGGGGAGTTAGCCAAAAACATTCAGTACTTC,CASSTHGGELAKNIQYF
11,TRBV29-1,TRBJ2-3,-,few,TGCAGCACAAACCAGGGATATACGCAGTATTTT,CSTNQGYTQYF
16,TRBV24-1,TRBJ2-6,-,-,TGTGCCACCAGTGACCGGGGAAACTCTGGGGCCAACGTCCTGACTTTC,CATSDRGNSGANVLTF
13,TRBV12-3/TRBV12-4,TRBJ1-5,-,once,TGTGCCAGCAGTTCACAGGGCAATCAGCCCCAGCATTTT,CASSSQGNQPQHF
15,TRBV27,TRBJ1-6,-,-,TGTGCCAGCAGTTTATTCCCAGGGATAAATTCACCCCTCCACTTT,CASSLFPGINSPLHF
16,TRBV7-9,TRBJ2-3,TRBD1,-,TGTGCCAGCACCCTATCCAGGGGGCGTATCACAGATACGCAGTATTTT,CASTLSRGRITDTQYF
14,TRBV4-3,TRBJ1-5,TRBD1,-,TGCGCCAGCAGCCAGACAGGGGTGGGTCAGCCCCAGCATTTT,CASSQTGVGQPQHF
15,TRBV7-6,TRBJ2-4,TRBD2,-,TGTGCCAGCAGCTTAGCGGGGGGGAGGGAAGACATTCAGTACTTC,CASSLAGGREDIQYF
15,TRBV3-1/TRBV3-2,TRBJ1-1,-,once,TGTGCCAGCAGCCCAGGGGTCCGAAGGGACACTGAAGCTTTCTTT,CASSPGVRRDTEAFF
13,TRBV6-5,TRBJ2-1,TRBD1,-,TGTGCCAGCAGTCCTTCCCCGACAGGGCAGCAGTTCTTC,CASSPSPTGQQFF
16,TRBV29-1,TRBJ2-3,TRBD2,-,TGCAGCGTTGTTGTACTAGCGGGAGGGTTGGCAGATACGCAGTATTTT,CSVVVLAGGLADTQYF